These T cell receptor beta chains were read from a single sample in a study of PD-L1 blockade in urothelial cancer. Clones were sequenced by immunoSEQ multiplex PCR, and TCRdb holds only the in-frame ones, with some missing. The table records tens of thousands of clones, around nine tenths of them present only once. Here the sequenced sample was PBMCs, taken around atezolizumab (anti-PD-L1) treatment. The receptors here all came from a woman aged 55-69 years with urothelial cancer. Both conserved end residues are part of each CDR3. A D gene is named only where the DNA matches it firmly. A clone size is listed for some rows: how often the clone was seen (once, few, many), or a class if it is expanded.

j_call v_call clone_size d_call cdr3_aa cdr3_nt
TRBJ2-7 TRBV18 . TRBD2 CASSPRGLAGGSTRYEQYF TGTGCCAGCTCACCACGAGGATTAGCGGGAGGTTCTACTAGGTACGAGCAGTACTTC
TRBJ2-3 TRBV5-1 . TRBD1 CASSFGQDATDTQYF TGCGCCAGCAGCTTCGGACAGGACGCCACAGATACGCAGTATTTT
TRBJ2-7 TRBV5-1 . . CASRGLVSSYEQYF TGCGCCAGCAGGGGGCTAGTGAGCTCCTACGAGCAGTACTTC
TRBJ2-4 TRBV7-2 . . CASSLGSGSDIQYF TGTGCCAGCAGCTTAGGTTCGGGGTCCGACATTCAGTACTTC
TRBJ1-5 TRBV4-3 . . CASSQGEGNQPQHF TGCGCCAGCAGCCAAGGGGAGGGCAATCAGCCCCAGCATTTT
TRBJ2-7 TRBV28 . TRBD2 CASSFLTSGGISYEQYF TGTGCCAGCAGTTTCCTGACTAGCGGGGGAATCTCCTACGAGCAGTACTTC
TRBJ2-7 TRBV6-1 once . CASSGRGASYEQYF TGTGCCAGCAGCGGACGTGGGGCCTCCTACGAGCAGTACTTC
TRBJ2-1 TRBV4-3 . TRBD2 CASSPDGGGTYNEQFF TGCGCCAGCAGCCCGGACGGCGGGGGAACCTACAATGAGCAGTTCTTC
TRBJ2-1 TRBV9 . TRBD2 CASSASGGPLNEQFF TGTGCCAGCAGCGCCAGCGGGGGACCGTTGAATGAGCAGTTCTTC
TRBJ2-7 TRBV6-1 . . CASSELGDLYEQYF TGTGCCAGCAGTGAACTCGGAGATCTCTACGAGCAGTACTTC
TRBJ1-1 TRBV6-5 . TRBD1 CASRPQGANTEAFF TGTGCCAGCAGACCGCAGGGGGCGAACACTGAAGCTTTCTTT
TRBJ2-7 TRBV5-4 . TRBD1 CASSMSDRAQYF TGTGCCAGCAGCATGTCGGACAGGGCGCAGTACTTC
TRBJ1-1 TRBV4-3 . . CASSQDVLNTEAFF TGCGCCAGCAGCCAAGACGTGTTGAACACTGAAGCTTTCTTT
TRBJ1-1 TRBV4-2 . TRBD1 CASSPRTGGNTEAFF TGTGCCAGCAGCCCCCGGACAGGCGGAAACACTGAAGCTTTCTTT
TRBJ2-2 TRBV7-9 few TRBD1 CASSPQGAGTGELFF TGTGCCAGCAGTCCCCAGGGGGCAGGCACCGGGGAGCTGTTTTTT
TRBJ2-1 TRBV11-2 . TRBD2 CASSTGTSGRTYNEQFF TGTGCCAGCAGCACTGGGACTAGCGGGAGAACCTACAATGAGCAGTTCTTC
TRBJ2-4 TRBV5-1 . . CASSLGGGPGLSIQYF TGCGCCAGCAGCTTAGGGGGGGGGCCCGGGCTCTCCATTCAGTACTTC
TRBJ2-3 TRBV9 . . CASSAYVDTDTQYF TGTGCCAGCAGCGCATACGTAGACACAGATACGCAGTATTTT
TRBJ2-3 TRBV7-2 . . CASSWTQVLTQYF TGTGCCAGCAGCTGGACACAGGTTCTCACGCAGTATTTT
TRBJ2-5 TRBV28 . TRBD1 CASSLGQGAGFRETQYF TGTGCCAGCAGTTTAGGACAGGGGGCAGGGTTTCGAGAGACCCAGTACTTC
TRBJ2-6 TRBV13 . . CASSLVTGQAGERYSGANVLTF TGTGCCAGCAGCTTAGTTACGGGACAGGCGGGAGAGAGGTACTCTGGGGCCAACGTCCTGACTTTC
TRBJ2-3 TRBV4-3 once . CASSQENRARERSSTDTQYF TGCGCCAGCAGCCAAGAAAATCGGGCAAGGGAGCGGTCTAGCACAGATACGCAGTATTTT
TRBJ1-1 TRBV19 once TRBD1 CASSRYRGLMNTEAFF TGTGCCAGTAGTCGGTACAGGGGGCTCATGAACACTGAAGCTTTCTTT
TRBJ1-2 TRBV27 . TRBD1 CASTQIGGTGGGRYGYTF TGTGCCAGCACCCAGATCGGGGGAACAGGGGGCGGACGGTATGGCTACACCTTC
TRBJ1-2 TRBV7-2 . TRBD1 CASSFQGQSYGYTF TGTGCCAGCAGCTTCCAGGGACAGAGCTATGGCTACACCTTC
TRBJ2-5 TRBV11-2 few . CASSSRPREETQYF TGTGCCAGCAGCTCTAGGCCCCGAGAAGAGACCCAGTACTTC
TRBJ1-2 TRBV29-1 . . CSVEPKQQLYYGYTF TGCAGCGTTGAACCCAAACAGCAGCTCTACTATGGCTACACCTTC
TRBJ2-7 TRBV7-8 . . CASSLGGQNSYEQYF TGTGCCAGCAGCTTGGGCGGACAGAACTCCTACGAGCAGTACTTC
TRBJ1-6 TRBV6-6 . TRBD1 CASRTDREYNSPLHF TGTGCCAGCAGGACGGACAGGGAGTATAATTCACCCCTCCACTTT
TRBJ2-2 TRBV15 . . CATSPWETGELFF TGTGCCACCAGCCCCTGGGAGACCGGGGAGCTGTTTTTT
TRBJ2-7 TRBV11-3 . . CASSLTPTTYEQYF TGTGCCAGCAGCTTGACACCTACCACCTACGAGCAGTACTTC
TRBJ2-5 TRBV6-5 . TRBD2 CASSASGNQETQYF TGTGCCAGCAGTGCCAGCGGGAACCAAGAGACCCAGTACTTC
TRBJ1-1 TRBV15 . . CATSRDPGVGTEAFF TGTGCCACCAGCAGAGATCCGGGGGTGGGCACTGAAGCTTTCTTT
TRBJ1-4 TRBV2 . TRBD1 CASSYRGGASTNEKLFF TGTGCCAGCAGCTACAGGGGGGGGGCGTCGACTAATGAAAAACTGTTTTTT
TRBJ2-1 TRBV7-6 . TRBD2 CASSLTSGAYNEQFF TGTGCCAGCAGCTTGACTAGCGGGGCCTACAATGAGCAGTTCTTC
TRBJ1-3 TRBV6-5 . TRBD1 CASTNFQGAGNTIYF TGTGCCAGCACTAACTTTCAGGGGGCTGGAAACACCATATATTTT
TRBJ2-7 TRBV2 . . CASSSGTGSYEQYF TGTGCCAGCAGTTCCGGGACTGGGAGCTACGAGCAGTACTTC
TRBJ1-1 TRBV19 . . CASSIGKYTEAFF TGTGCCAGTAGTATCGGGAAGTACACTGAAGCTTTCTTT
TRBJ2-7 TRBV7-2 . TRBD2 CASSPSWWGGSYEQYF TGTGCCAGCAGCCCCTCGTGGTGGGGGGGCTCCTACGAGCAGTACTTC
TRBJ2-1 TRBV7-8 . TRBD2 CASSIPGLAHNEQFF TGTGCCAGCAGCATCCCGGGACTAGCTCACAATGAGCAGTTCTTC
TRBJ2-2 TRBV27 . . CASSKSQANTGELFF TGTGCCAGCAGCAAGTCTCAGGCGAACACCGGGGAGCTGTTTTTT
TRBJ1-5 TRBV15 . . CATSRAGGAQHF TGTGCCACCAGCAGAGCTGGGGGGGCCCAGCATTTT
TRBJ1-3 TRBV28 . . CASSPRDKSDSGNTIYF TGTGCCAGCAGTCCAAGGGACAAAAGCGACTCTGGAAACACCATATATTTT
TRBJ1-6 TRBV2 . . CASSLERDSPLHF TGTGCCAGCAGTCTTGAAAGAGATTCACCCCTCCACTTT
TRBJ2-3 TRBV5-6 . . CASSYDNTQYF TGTGCCAGCAGCTACGACAATACGCAGTATTTT